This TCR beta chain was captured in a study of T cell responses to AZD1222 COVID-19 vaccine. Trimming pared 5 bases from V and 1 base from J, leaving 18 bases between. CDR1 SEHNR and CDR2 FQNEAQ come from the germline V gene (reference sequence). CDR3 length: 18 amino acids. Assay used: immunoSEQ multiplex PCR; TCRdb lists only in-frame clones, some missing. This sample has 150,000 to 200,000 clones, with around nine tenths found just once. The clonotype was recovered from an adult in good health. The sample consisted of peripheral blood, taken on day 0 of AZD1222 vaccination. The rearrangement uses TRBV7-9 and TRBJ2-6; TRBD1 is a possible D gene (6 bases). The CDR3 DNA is TGTGCCAGCAGCGCAAAAGGTCGTACAGGGTCTGGGGCCAACGTCCTGACTTTC. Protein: CASSAKGRTGSGANVLTF.